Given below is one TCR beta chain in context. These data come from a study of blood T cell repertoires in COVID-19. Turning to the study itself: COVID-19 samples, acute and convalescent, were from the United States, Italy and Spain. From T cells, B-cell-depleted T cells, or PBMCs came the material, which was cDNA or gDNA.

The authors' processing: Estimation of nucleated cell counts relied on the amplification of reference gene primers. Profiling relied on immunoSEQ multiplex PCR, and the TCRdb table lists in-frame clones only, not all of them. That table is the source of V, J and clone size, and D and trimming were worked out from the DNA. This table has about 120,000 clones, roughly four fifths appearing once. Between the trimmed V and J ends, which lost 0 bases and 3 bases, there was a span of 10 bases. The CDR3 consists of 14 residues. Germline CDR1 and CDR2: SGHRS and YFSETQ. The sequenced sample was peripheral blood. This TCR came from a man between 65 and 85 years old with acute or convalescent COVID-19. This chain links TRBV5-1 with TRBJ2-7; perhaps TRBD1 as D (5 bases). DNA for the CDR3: TGCGCCAGCAGCTTGGGGGGCAGAGTCTACGAGCAGTACTTC. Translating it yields CASSLGGRVYEQYF.